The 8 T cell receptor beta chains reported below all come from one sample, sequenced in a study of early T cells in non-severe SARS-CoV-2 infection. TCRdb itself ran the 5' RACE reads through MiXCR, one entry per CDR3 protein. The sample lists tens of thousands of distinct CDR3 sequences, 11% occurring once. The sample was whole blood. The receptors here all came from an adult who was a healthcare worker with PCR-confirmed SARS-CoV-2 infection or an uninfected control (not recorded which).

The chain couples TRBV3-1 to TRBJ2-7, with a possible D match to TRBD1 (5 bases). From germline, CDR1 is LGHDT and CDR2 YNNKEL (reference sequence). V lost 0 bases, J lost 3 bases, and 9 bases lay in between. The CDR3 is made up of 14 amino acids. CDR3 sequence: CASSQEGQYYEQYF. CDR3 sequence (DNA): TGTGCCAGCAGCCAAGAGGGGCAATACTACGAGCAGTACTTC.

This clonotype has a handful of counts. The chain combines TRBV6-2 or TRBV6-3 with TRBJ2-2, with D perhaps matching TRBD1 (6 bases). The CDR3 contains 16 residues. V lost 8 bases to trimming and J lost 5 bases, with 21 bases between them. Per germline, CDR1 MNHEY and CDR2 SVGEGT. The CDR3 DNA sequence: TGTGCCAGCCTACCCCGTAAACAGGGAAATACCGGGGAGCTGTTTTTT. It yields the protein CASLPRKQGNTGELFF.

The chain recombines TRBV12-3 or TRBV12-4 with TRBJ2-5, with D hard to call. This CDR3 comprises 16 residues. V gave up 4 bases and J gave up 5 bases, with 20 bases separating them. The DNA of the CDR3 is TGTGCCAGCAGTTCCCCCAGCCACAAGCCTAGGGAGACCCAGTACTTC. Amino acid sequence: CASSSPSHKPRETQYF.

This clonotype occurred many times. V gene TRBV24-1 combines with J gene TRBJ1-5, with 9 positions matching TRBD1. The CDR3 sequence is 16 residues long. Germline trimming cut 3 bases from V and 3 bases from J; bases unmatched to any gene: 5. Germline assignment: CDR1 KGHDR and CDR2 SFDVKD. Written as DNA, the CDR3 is TGTGCCACCAGTGATACCGGACAGGGGCACAATCAGCCCCAGCATTTT. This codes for CATSDTGQGHNQPQHF.

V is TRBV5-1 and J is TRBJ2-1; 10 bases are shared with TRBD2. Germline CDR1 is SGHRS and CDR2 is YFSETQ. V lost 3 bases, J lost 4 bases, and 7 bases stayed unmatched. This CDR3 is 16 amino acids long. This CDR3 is CASSYRTSGAYNEQFF. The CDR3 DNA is TGCGCCAGCAGCTACCGGACTAGCGGAGCATACAATGAGCAGTTCTTC.

CDR3 residues: CASSWTGGGEQYF. Here the CDR3 DNA reads TGTGCCAGCAGTTGGACAGGGGGAGGGGAGCAGTACTTC. J is TRBJ2-7 and V is TRBV12-3 or TRBV12-4; 10 nucleotides align to TRBD1. This CDR3 has 13 residues. The trim removed 4 bases at V and 7 bases at J, leaving 4 bases unmatched.

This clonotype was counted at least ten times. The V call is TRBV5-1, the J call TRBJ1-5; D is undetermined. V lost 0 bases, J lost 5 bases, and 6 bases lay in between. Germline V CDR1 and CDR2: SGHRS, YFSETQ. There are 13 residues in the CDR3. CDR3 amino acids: CASSLGWDQPQHF. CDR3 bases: TGCGCCAGCAGCTTGGGCTGGGATCAGCCCCAGCATTTT.

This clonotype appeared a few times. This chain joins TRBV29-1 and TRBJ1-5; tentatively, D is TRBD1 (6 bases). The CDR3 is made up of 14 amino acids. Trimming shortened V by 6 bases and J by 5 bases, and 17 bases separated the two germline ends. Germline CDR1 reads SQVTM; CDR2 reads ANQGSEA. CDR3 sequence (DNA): TGCAGCGTAACCGGGACAAGAGGGGATCAGCCCCAGCATTTT. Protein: CSVTGTRGDQPQHF.